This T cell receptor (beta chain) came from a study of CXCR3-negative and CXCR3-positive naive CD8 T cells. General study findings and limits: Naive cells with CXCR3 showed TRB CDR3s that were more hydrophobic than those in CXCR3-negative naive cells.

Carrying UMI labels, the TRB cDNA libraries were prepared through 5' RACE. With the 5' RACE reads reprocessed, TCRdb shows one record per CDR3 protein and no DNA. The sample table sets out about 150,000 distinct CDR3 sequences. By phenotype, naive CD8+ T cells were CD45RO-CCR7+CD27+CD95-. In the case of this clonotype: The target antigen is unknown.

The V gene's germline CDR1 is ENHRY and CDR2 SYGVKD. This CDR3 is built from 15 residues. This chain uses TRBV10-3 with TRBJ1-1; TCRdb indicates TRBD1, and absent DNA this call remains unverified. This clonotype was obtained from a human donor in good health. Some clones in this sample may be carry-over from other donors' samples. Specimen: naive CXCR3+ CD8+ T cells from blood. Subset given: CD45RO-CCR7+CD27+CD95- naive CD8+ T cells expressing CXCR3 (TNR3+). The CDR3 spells CAISTTDNKNTEAFF.